These T cell receptor beta chains were read from a single sample in a study of vaccination effects on CD4 cells after COVID-19. Antigens of these TCRs are unknown. Profiled with immunoSEQ multiplex PCR; TCRdb holds only in-frame clones, not every one. The top ten clones hold 1.5% to 2% of a sample with tens of thousands of clones, roughly 74% of them seen once. The source material was CD4+ T cells from PBMCs cultured with HCoV-229E spike peptides, sampled before COVID-19 vaccination. The receptors were gathered from a human donor who received a COVID-19 vaccine. The CDR3 runs from the conserved cysteine through the conserved F or W. The D gene is left open where the match is weak. Rows give clone size only sometimes, using once, few, many, or a class for an expanded clone.

CDR3 length	V gene	clone size	D gene	J gene	CDR3 protein	CDR3 DNA
17	TRBV18	NA	NA	TRBJ2-1	CASSPGVGSSGYNEQFF	TGTGCCAGCTCACCAGGAGTGGGATCTTCTGGCTACAATGAGCAGTTCTTC
12	TRBV6-5	NA	NA	TRBJ2-1	CASTRGPGEQFF	TGTGCCAGCACCCGGGGACCAGGTGAGCAGTTCTTC
13	TRBV7-9	NA	NA	TRBJ1-6	CASRDTYNSPLHF	TGTGCCAGCAGGGACACTTATAATTCACCCCTCCACTTT
14	TRBV4-3	NA	NA	TRBJ1-1	CASSQDVGNTEAFF	TGCGCCAGCAGCCAAGATGTGGGGAACACTGAAGCTTTCTTT
13	TRBV6-5	NA	TRBD1	TRBJ1-2	CASYTGALPGYTF	TGTGCCAGCTATACAGGGGCCCTGCCAGGCTACACCTTC
17	TRBV18	NA	TRBD1	TRBJ2-1	CASSQMRGQYSYNEQFF	TGTGCCAGCTCCCAAATGAGGGGACAGTACTCCTACAATGAGCAGTTCTTC
11	TRBV6-6	NA	NA	TRBJ2-5	CASRSQETQYF	TGTGCCAGCAGAAGCCAAGAGACCCAGTACTTC
13	TRBV19	once	NA	TRBJ1-1	CASTLGAGTEAFF	TGTGCCAGTACCTTGGGGGCGGGGACTGAAGCTTTCTTT
12	TRBV11-2	NA	NA	TRBJ2-5	CASATVLETQYF	TGTGCCAGCGCGACAGTCCTCGAGACCCAGTACTTC
13	TRBV6-5	few	NA	TRBJ1-6	CASWTQPSSPLHF	TGTGCCAGCTGGACCCAACCCAGTTCACCCCTCCACTTT
16	TRBV9	NA	NA	TRBJ1-3	CASSLNSGSSGNTIYF	TGTGCCAGCAGCCTTAACTCCGGGAGCTCTGGAAACACCATATATTTT
15	TRBV4-1	NA	NA	TRBJ1-1	CASSQSYQGRTEAFF	TGCGCCAGCAGCCAGTCTTATCAGGGTAGGACTGAAGCTTTCTTT
15	TRBV28	NA	TRBD1	TRBJ2-1	CASSSPWTGTNEQFF	TGTGCCAGCAGTTCACCCTGGACAGGGACGAATGAGCAGTTCTTC
13	TRBV6-5	NA	NA	TRBJ1-5	CASRQGNNQPQHF	TGTGCCAGCAGGCAGGGGAACAATCAGCCCCAGCATTTT
14	TRBV10-2	NA	NA	TRBJ1-1	CASRESGKNTEAFF	TGCGCCAGCAGGGAATCGGGAAAGAACACTGAAGCTTTCTTT
15	TRBV5-1	NA	NA	TRBJ1-5	CASSLGQGFHQPQHF	TGCGCCAGCAGCTTGGGGCAGGGCTTCCATCAGCCCCAGCATTTT
13	TRBV7-9	few	NA	TRBJ1-2	CASRQDTNYGYTF	TGTGCCAGCAGACAGGACACTAACTATGGCTACACCTTC
13	TRBV6-5	NA	NA	TRBJ1-1	CASSYIVNTEAFF	TGTGCCAGCAGTTACATCGTGAACACTGAAGCTTTCTTT
15	TRBV3-1/TRBV3-2	NA	NA	TRBJ1-2	CASSSPPGDNYGYTF	TGTGCCAGCAGCTCACCCCCGGGGGATAACTATGGCTACACCTTC
16	TRBV19	NA	NA	TRBJ1-4	CASSGTADPRDEKLFF	TGTGCCAGTAGCGGGACGGCCGATCCCAGAGATGAAAAACTGTTTTTT
11	TRBV11-1	NA	NA	TRBJ2-5	CASRRSETQYF	TGTGCCAGCAGGAGGAGCGAGACCCAGTACTTC
16	TRBV6-1	NA	TRBD1	TRBJ2-3	CASSEAGTGDTDTQYF	TGTGCCAGCAGTGAAGCGGGGACAGGGGACACAGATACGCAGTATTTT
15	TRBV10-3	NA	TRBD2	TRBJ2-1	CAISDFTSGVNEQFF	TGTGCCATCAGTGATTTTACTAGCGGGGTCAATGAGCAGTTCTTC
16	TRBV4-1	NA	NA	TRBJ2-3	CASSLQGATSTDTQYF	TGCGCCAGCAGTTTACAGGGAGCCACTAGCACAGATACGCAGTATTTT
12	TRBV28	NA	NA	TRBJ2-3	CASRDHRDTQYF	TGTGCCAGCCGGGACCACAGAGATACGCAGTATTTT
15	TRBV10-3	NA	NA	TRBJ1-4	CAIRDEGPGREKLFF	TGTGCCATCAGGGACGAGGGCCCAGGTCGAGAAAAACTGTTTTTT
13	TRBV29-1	NA	NA	TRBJ1-4	CSVDGGANEKLFF	TGCAGCGTTGATGGGGGAGCTAATGAAAAACTGTTTTTT
14	TRBV18	once	NA	TRBJ2-3	CASSSAGETDTQYF	TGTGCCAGCTCATCGGCAGGGGAAACAGATACGCAGTATTTT
12	TRBV21-1	once	NA	TRBJ1-2	CASSSQGNGYTF	TGTGCCAGCAGCTCACAGGGAAACGGCTACACCTTC
13	TRBV24-1	NA	TRBD1	TRBJ1-6	CATRQGANSPLHF	TGTGCCACCAGACAGGGGGCGAATTCACCCCTCCACTTT
14	TRBV29-1	NA	TRBD2	TRBJ2-5	CSVAASGEEETQYF	TGCAGCGTTGCGGCTAGCGGGGAAGAAGAGACCCAGTACTTC